This is a list of T cell receptor beta chains from one sample in a study of blood T cells in healthy people across ages. TCRdb used MiXCR to reprocess the 5' RACE reads, holding one entry per CDR3 protein. The data hold around 690,000 distinct CDR3 sequences, with 58% observed a single time. Sample: blood. Source of these receptors: a man aged 55-75 years in good health. Each CDR3 is given with its conserved first and last residue. D genes are given only for firm matches. The listing skips clone size in some rows; elsewhere it reads once, few, many or a size class.

>TRBD2|14|-|TRBJ2-3|TRBV20-1
TGCAGTGCTGGCCTTAGCGGGGGCACAGATACGCAGTATTTT
CSAGLSGGTDTQYF
>-|17|-|TRBJ2-6|TRBV4-2
TGTGCCAGCAGCCAAGTGGGGGCAGGGGCCGGGGCCAACGTCCTGACTTTC
CASSQVGAGAGANVLTF
>TRBD1|15|-|TRBJ2-1|TRBV7-2
TGTGCCAGCAGCGTAGCCAGGGGGTTCTACAATGAGCAGTTCTTC
CASSVARGFYNEQFF
>TRBD2|15|-|TRBJ2-7|TRBV18
TGTGCCAGCTCACCGACTAGCGGGGGGGCCAACGAGCAGTACTTC
CASSPTSGGANEQYF
>-|13|once|TRBJ1-4|TRBV20-1
TGCAGTGCTGTACAGGGTATTAATGAAAAACTGTTTTTT
CSAVQGINEKLFF
>-|13|few|TRBJ2-5|TRBV11-2
TGTGCCAGCAGCTTCGGGACCCAAGAGACCCAGTACTTC
CASSFGTQETQYF
>-|17|-|TRBJ2-7|TRBV24-1
TGTGCCACCAGTGATCGACTAGTGGAGATTTGGTCCTACGAGCAGTACTTC
CATSDRLVEIWSYEQYF
>TRBD1|12|-|TRBJ1-1|TRBV6-5
TGTGCCAGCAGTTCTGACAGGGTTGAAGCTTTCTTT
CASSSDRVEAFF
>TRBD1|15|-|TRBJ2-7|TRBV28
TGTGCCAGCAGCCTCCTCGGGACAGGCTCCTACGAGCAGTACTTC
CASSLLGTGSYEQYF
>TRBD1|13|few|TRBJ2-5|TRBV29-1
TGCAGCGTTGTGGCAGGGGGTGAAGGGACCCAGTACTTC
CSVVAGGEGTQYF
>-|13|-|TRBJ1-1|TRBV27
TGTGCCAGCAGTTTATTGGGGGGAATGGAGGCTTTCTTT
CASSLLGGMEAFF
>-|14|-|TRBJ2-5|TRBV5-1
TGCGCCAGCAGCTTCGGGGGCCCGGAAGAGACCCAGTACTTC
CASSFGGPEETQYF
>TRBD1|15|many|TRBJ2-7|TRBV13
TGTGCCAGCAGCCCCCCGGGACAGGGGGCTCTTGAGCAGTACTTC
CASSPPGQGALEQYF
>-|14|few|TRBJ1-2|TRBV7-9
TGTGCCAGCAGCTTAGTGGCCGCTAACTATGGCTACACCTTC
CASSLVAANYGYTF
>-|14|-|TRBJ2-7|TRBV9
TGTGCCAGCAGCGTAGGGTGGGGGCGCAATGAGCAGTACTTC
CASSVGWGRNEQYF
>-|16|-|TRBJ1-2|TRBV4-2
TGTGCCAGCAGCGACGGAGGGAGGGGGGACCACTATGGCTACACCTTC
CASSDGGRGDHYGYTF